The rows below give T cell receptor beta chains drawn from one sample of a study of blood T cell repertoires in COVID-19. Sequencing used immunoSEQ multiplex PCR; TCRdb keeps in-frame clones, though not all of them. The sample lists approximately 400,000 clones; approximately 90% were seen once. Sequencing was performed on PBMCs or T cells enriched from blood (not recorded which). The receptors were gathered from a woman between 18 and 29 years old who had recovered from COVID-19. Each CDR3 is given with its conserved first and last residue. D genes are given only for firm matches. Only some rows state a clone size, as once, few, many or a class for expanded clones.

j_call: TRBJ1-5; d_call: NA; v_call: TRBV5-1; clone_size: NA; cdr3_nt: TGCGCCAGCAGCTTGAGGCCGGGACAAAATCAGCCCCAGCATTTT; cdr3_aa: CASSLRPGQNQPQHF
j_call: TRBJ1-1; d_call: TRBD1; v_call: TRBV6-5; clone_size: NA; cdr3_nt: TGTGCCAGCAGTTACTCGACAGGGAAGAACACTGAAGCTTTCTTT; cdr3_aa: CASSYSTGKNTEAFF
j_call: TRBJ1-5; d_call: NA; v_call: TRBV30; clone_size: once; cdr3_nt: TGTGCCCTGGCTCGGGGGTTAAATCAGCCCCAGCATTTT; cdr3_aa: CALARGLNQPQHF
j_call: TRBJ2-1; d_call: NA; v_call: TRBV6-5; clone_size: NA; cdr3_nt: TGTGCCAGCAGTTTGGAGGGGGCCAGCAATGAGCAGTTCTTC; cdr3_aa: CASSLEGASNEQFF
j_call: TRBJ1-5; d_call: NA; v_call: TRBV27; clone_size: NA; cdr3_nt: TGTGCCAGCAGTTTACAGGGTACCAATCAGCCCCAGCATTTT; cdr3_aa: CASSLQGTNQPQHF
j_call: TRBJ1-5; d_call: TRBD1; v_call: TRBV5-4; clone_size: NA; cdr3_nt: TGTGCCAGCAGTAACGGACAGGGCAATCAGCCCCAGCATTTT; cdr3_aa: CASSNGQGNQPQHF
j_call: TRBJ1-3; d_call: NA; v_call: TRBV4-1; clone_size: once; cdr3_nt: TGCGCCAGCAGCCAAGAACCCACAGGGCATAATGGAAACACCATATATTTT; cdr3_aa: CASSQEPTGHNGNTIYF
j_call: TRBJ2-3; d_call: TRBD2; v_call: TRBV4-1; clone_size: NA; cdr3_nt: TGCGCCAGCAGCCAAGATGGTCTAGCGGGGCTCACAGATACGCAGTATTTT; cdr3_aa: CASSQDGLAGLTDTQYF
j_call: TRBJ1-4; d_call: NA; v_call: TRBV10-3; clone_size: NA; cdr3_nt: TGTGCCATCAGTTCGGGGGAGCCGCCTCAGGGTTTCGCTGAAAAACTGTTTTTT; cdr3_aa: CAISSGEPPQGFAEKLFF
j_call: TRBJ1-4; d_call: TRBD1; v_call: TRBV12-5; clone_size: NA; cdr3_nt: TGTGCTAGTGGTTTCGGGACAGAGAATGAAAAACTGTTTTTT; cdr3_aa: CASGFGTENEKLFF
j_call: TRBJ2-1; d_call: NA; v_call: TRBV7-2; clone_size: NA; cdr3_nt: TGTGCCAGCACCTCCTCCGGAGTCCCCTGGGTTGCGAATGAGCAGTTCTTC; cdr3_aa: CASTSSGVPWVANEQFF
j_call: TRBJ2-7; d_call: TRBD2; v_call: TRBV9; clone_size: NA; cdr3_nt: TGTGCCAGCAGCGTAGGAGGGACTAGCGACGAGCAGTACTTC; cdr3_aa: CASSVGGTSDEQYF
j_call: TRBJ1-2; d_call: TRBD1; v_call: TRBV19; clone_size: NA; cdr3_nt: TGTGCCAGCGGGACAGGGCTAGCTAACTATGGCTACACCTTC; cdr3_aa: CASGTGLANYGYTF
j_call: TRBJ2-2; d_call: NA; v_call: TRBV5-1; clone_size: NA; cdr3_nt: TGCGCCAGCAGCTGGAACAGGCCGTCGTGGTCCGCCGGGGAGCTGTTTTTT; cdr3_aa: CASSWNRPSWSAGELFF
j_call: TRBJ2-2; d_call: TRBD1; v_call: TRBV9; clone_size: NA; cdr3_nt: TGTGCCAGCAGCCCCCCCCAGACAGGGGCGTACACCGGGGAGCTGTTTTTT; cdr3_aa: CASSPPQTGAYTGELFF
j_call: TRBJ1-5; d_call: NA; v_call: TRBV6-1; clone_size: NA; cdr3_nt: TGTGCCAGCAGTGAAACAGGGAGAGTCTATCAGCCCCAGCATTTT; cdr3_aa: CASSETGRVYQPQHF
j_call: TRBJ1-1; d_call: TRBD1; v_call: TRBV7-3; clone_size: NA; cdr3_nt: TGTGCCAGCAGTTCAGGACAGGGGGCTAGCACTGAAGCTTTCTTT; cdr3_aa: CASSSGQGASTEAFF
j_call: TRBJ2-7; d_call: TRBD1; v_call: TRBV7-2; clone_size: NA; cdr3_nt: TGTGCCAGCAGCCCAGACAGGGTTCCCTCCTACGAGCAGTACTTC; cdr3_aa: CASSPDRVPSYEQYF
j_call: TRBJ2-3; d_call: TRBD2; v_call: TRBV28; clone_size: NA; cdr3_nt: TGTGCCAGCAGTCCCCAAAAGGGGCGGGGGGGCTCAGATACGCAGTATTTT; cdr3_aa: CASSPQKGRGGSDTQYF
j_call: TRBJ1-1; d_call: NA; v_call: TRBV5-1; clone_size: NA; cdr3_nt: TGCGCCAGCAGCGTTTCAGGGAACACTGAAGCTTTCTTT; cdr3_aa: CASSVSGNTEAFF
j_call: TRBJ1-1; d_call: TRBD1; v_call: TRBV10-1; clone_size: few; cdr3_nt: TGCGCCAGTCTAGACAGGGCCTGGACTGAAGCTTTCTTT; cdr3_aa: CASLDRAWTEAFF
j_call: TRBJ1-1; d_call: NA; v_call: TRBV5-4; clone_size: NA; cdr3_nt: TGTGCCAGCAGCTTCATTGAGGGCAATGGTGGTGAAGCTTTCTTT; cdr3_aa: CASSFIEGNGGEAFF
j_call: TRBJ1-6; d_call: TRBD1; v_call: TRBV19; clone_size: NA; cdr3_nt: TGTGCCAGTAGTATAGTTCCACAGGGGAGCTCCTATAATTCACCCCTCCACTTT; cdr3_aa: CASSIVPQGSSYNSPLHF
j_call: TRBJ1-4; d_call: NA; v_call: TRBV7-6; clone_size: NA; cdr3_nt: TGTGCCAGCAGCTTAATGGGACCGGGGGATGAAAAACTGTTTTTT; cdr3_aa: CASSLMGPGDEKLFF
j_call: TRBJ2-7; d_call: TRBD2; v_call: TRBV6-5; clone_size: NA; cdr3_nt: TGTGCCAGCGTACCTAGCGGGGGGGCCTCCGAGCAGTACTTC; cdr3_aa: CASVPSGGASEQYF
j_call: TRBJ2-2; d_call: TRBD2; v_call: TRBV20-1; clone_size: NA; cdr3_nt: TGCAGTGCTAGTCCAGCGGGGGGTCGCAGCGGGGAGCTGTTTTTT; cdr3_aa: CSASPAGGRSGELFF
j_call: TRBJ2-5; d_call: NA; v_call: TRBV7-3; clone_size: NA; cdr3_nt: TGTGCCAGCAGCTCCCCTTTGGAGGAAATGGATGAGACCCAGTACTTC; cdr3_aa: CASSSPLEEMDETQYF
j_call: TRBJ1-1; d_call: NA; v_call: TRBV7-9; clone_size: NA; cdr3_nt: TGTGCCAGCACCAATGGAAGGGTCGGGGATATGAACACTGAAGCTTTCTTT; cdr3_aa: CASTNGRVGDMNTEAFF
j_call: TRBJ1-1; d_call: NA; v_call: TRBV14; clone_size: NA; cdr3_nt: TGTGCCAGCAGCCAGCCCGCGGGAGGGATGAGTGAAGCTTTCTTT; cdr3_aa: CASSQPAGGMSEAFF
j_call: TRBJ2-3; d_call: TRBD2; v_call: TRBV29-1; clone_size: once; cdr3_nt: TGCAGCGTTGGGACGCGGGGGGGCACAGATACGCAGTATTTT; cdr3_aa: CSVGTRGGTDTQYF
j_call: TRBJ1-5; d_call: TRBD1; v_call: TRBV30; clone_size: NA; cdr3_nt: TGTGCCTGGAGTGTAGGCTACAGGGGAAGTCGTAATCAGCCCCAGCATTTT; cdr3_aa: CAWSVGYRGSRNQPQHF
j_call: TRBJ2-3; d_call: NA; v_call: TRBV9; clone_size: NA; cdr3_nt: TGTGCCAGCAGCGTATCCTGGGGGGAAACAGATACGCAGTATTTT; cdr3_aa: CASSVSWGETDTQYF
j_call: TRBJ2-7; d_call: TRBD1; v_call: TRBV12-3/TRBV12-4; clone_size: NA; cdr3_nt: TGTGCCAGCAGTTCCGGGACAGGCTACGAGCAGTACTTC; cdr3_aa: CASSSGTGYEQYF
j_call: TRBJ2-3; d_call: TRBD2; v_call: TRBV3-1/TRBV3-2; clone_size: NA; cdr3_nt: TGTGCCAGCAGCATAGCGGGGGCTCGCCCAGATACGCAGTATTTT; cdr3_aa: CASSIAGARPDTQYF
j_call: TRBJ1-3; d_call: NA; v_call: TRBV21-1; clone_size: NA; cdr3_nt: TGTGCCAGCAGGGACAGGGTTGGAAACACCATATATTTT; cdr3_aa: CASRDRVGNTIYF
j_call: TRBJ2-2; d_call: TRBD1; v_call: TRBV11-3; clone_size: NA; cdr3_nt: TGTGCCAGCAGCTCCCGGACAGGGGGTAACACCGGGGAGCTGTTTTTT; cdr3_aa: CASSSRTGGNTGELFF
j_call: TRBJ2-7; d_call: TRBD1; v_call: TRBV27; clone_size: NA; cdr3_nt: TGTGCCAGCAGTCCTCCGGGACAGAAGTCCTACGAGCAGTACTTC; cdr3_aa: CASSPPGQKSYEQYF
j_call: TRBJ1-1; d_call: NA; v_call: TRBV3-1/TRBV3-2; clone_size: NA; cdr3_nt: TGTGCCAGCAGCCAAGGGGGCCCTGAAGCTTTCTTT; cdr3_aa: CASSQGGPEAFF
j_call: TRBJ1-4; d_call: TRBD1; v_call: TRBV5-1; clone_size: NA; cdr3_nt: TGCGCCAGCAGCTCTGACAGGGGTGTCAATGAAAAACTGTTTTTT; cdr3_aa: CASSSDRGVNEKLFF
j_call: TRBJ1-2; d_call: TRBD1; v_call: TRBV2; clone_size: NA; cdr3_nt: TGTGCCAGCAGCACCGGGACAGGATTTAACTATGGCTACACCTTC; cdr3_aa: CASSTGTGFNYGYTF
j_call: TRBJ2-3; d_call: TRBD2; v_call: TRBV4-1; clone_size: NA; cdr3_nt: TGCGCCAGCAGCCAAGACGGGAGGGGTAAGGGCACAGATACGCAGTATTTT; cdr3_aa: CASSQDGRGKGTDTQYF
j_call: TRBJ1-5; d_call: NA; v_call: TRBV2; clone_size: NA; cdr3_nt: TGTGCCAGCAGTGTGACGAGAGGGTTCAATCAGCCCCAGCATTTT; cdr3_aa: CASSVTRGFNQPQHF
j_call: TRBJ2-3; d_call: NA; v_call: TRBV4-3; clone_size: NA; cdr3_nt: TGCGCCAGCAGCCAAGATGGGCTAGCTAATGGAGATACGCAGTATTTT; cdr3_aa: CASSQDGLANGDTQYF
j_call: TRBJ1-2; d_call: NA; v_call: TRBV9; clone_size: NA; cdr3_nt: TGTGCCAGCAGCGCCCAATGGGGGCGGGATGGCTACACCTTC; cdr3_aa: CASSAQWGRDGYTF
j_call: TRBJ2-2; d_call: NA; v_call: TRBV23-1; clone_size: NA; cdr3_nt: TGCGCCAGCAGTCAGATAAAAGTTTACAGCCACGGAGGGGAGCTGTTTTTT; cdr3_aa: CASSQIKVYSHGGELFF
j_call: TRBJ2-1; d_call: TRBD1; v_call: TRBV2; clone_size: NA; cdr3_nt: TGTGCCAGCAGAGGGGACAGGGGGATTACCTACAATGAGCAGTTCTTC; cdr3_aa: CASRGDRGITYNEQFF
j_call: TRBJ2-7; d_call: NA; v_call: TRBV5-1; clone_size: NA; cdr3_nt: TGCGCCAGCAGCTTGGGAGCGGGTGACTCCTACGAGCAGTACTTC; cdr3_aa: CASSLGAGDSYEQYF
j_call: TRBJ1-6; d_call: NA; v_call: TRBV4-3; clone_size: NA; cdr3_nt: TGCGCCAGCAGCCAAGAGTGGGTTCGGGGTAATTCACCCCTCCACTTT; cdr3_aa: CASSQEWVRGNSPLHF
j_call: TRBJ2-7; d_call: NA; v_call: TRBV19; clone_size: NA; cdr3_nt: TGTGCCAGTAGTATGACAGGCTCCTACGAGCAGTACTTC; cdr3_aa: CASSMTGSYEQYF
j_call: TRBJ1-4; d_call: NA; v_call: TRBV29-1; clone_size: NA; cdr3_nt: TGCAGCGTTGCGGAGGGGACTAATGAAAAACTGTTTTTT; cdr3_aa: CSVAEGTNEKLFF
j_call: TRBJ2-1; d_call: NA; v_call: TRBV9; clone_size: NA; cdr3_nt: TGTGCCAGCAGCGTAACCTGGGGGGTAACCAATGAGCAGTTCTTC; cdr3_aa: CASSVTWGVTNEQFF
j_call: TRBJ1-1; d_call: TRBD1; v_call: TRBV18; clone_size: NA; cdr3_nt: TGTGCCAGCTCACCACGAATCCAGGGGGTAGGAACTGAAGCTTTCTTT; cdr3_aa: CASSPRIQGVGTEAFF
j_call: TRBJ2-7; d_call: TRBD1; v_call: TRBV5-1; clone_size: NA; cdr3_nt: TGCGCCAGCAGCCGAGGGACAGGGGGTTGGGAGCAGTACTTC; cdr3_aa: CASSRGTGGWEQYF
j_call: TRBJ1-2; d_call: NA; v_call: TRBV7-2; clone_size: NA; cdr3_nt: TGTGCCAGCAGCTTAAGGGGGAGGGACCTTCGATCCTATGGCTACACCTTC; cdr3_aa: CASSLRGRDLRSYGYTF